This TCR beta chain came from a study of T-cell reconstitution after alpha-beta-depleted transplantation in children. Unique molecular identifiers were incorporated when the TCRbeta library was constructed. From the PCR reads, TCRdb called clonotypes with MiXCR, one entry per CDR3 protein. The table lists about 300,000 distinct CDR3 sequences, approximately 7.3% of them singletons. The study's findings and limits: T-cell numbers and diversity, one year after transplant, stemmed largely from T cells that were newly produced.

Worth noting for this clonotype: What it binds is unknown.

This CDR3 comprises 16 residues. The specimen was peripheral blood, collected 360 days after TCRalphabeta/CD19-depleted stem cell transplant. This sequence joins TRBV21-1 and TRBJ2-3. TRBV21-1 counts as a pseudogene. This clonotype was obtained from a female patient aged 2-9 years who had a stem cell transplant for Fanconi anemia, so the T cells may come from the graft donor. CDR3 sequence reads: CASSKGGRKFTDTQYF. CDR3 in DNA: TGTGCCAGCAGCAAAGGAGGAAGGAAGTTTACAGATACGCAGTATTTT.